A single sample gave rise to the 20 T cell receptor beta chains below, sequenced in a study of memory CD4+ T cells and cytomegalovirus serostatus (dated by TCRdb to between 2018 and 2020). The method was the immunoSEQ multiplex PCR assay. TCRdb holds this immuneACCESS table with in-frame rearrangements only. Some clones are missing; in checked studies, unresolved V genes explain under half, and the rest has no known cause. For this sample the table gives around 99,000 clones, of which 80% were detected only once. About 3.5% of the sample is held by the ten biggest clonotypes. A FACSAria II was used to sort memory CD4+ T cells, defined as single viable CD3+CD4+CD8-CD45RO+ cells. Input material: memory CD4+ T cells from blood. The origin of the receptors is an adult in good health and CMV-seropositive.

A few counts support this clone. The V gene is TRBV28, the J gene TRBJ1-1; D uncertain. The CDR3 extends over 12 amino acids. Trimming removed 2 bases from V and 1 base from J, with 2 bases in between. Germline lookup yields CDR1 MDHEN and CDR2 SYDVKM. In nucleotides, the CDR3 is TGTGCCAGCAGTTTACAGAACACTGAAGCTTTCTTT. It yields the protein CASSLQNTEAFF. Supplemented by reference TRBV28 and TRBJ1-1, the full variable domain reads DVKVTQSSRYLVKRTGEKVFLECVQDMDHENMFWYRQDPGLGLRLIYFSYDVKMKEKGDIPEGYSVSREKKERFSLILESASTNQTSMYLCASSLQNTEAFFGQGTRLTVV.

The chain couples TRBV28 to TRBJ1-5, with D unclear. This CDR3 has 16 amino acids. V was shortened by 8 bases and J by 0 bases, with 17 bases between the two germline ends. Germline CDR1 reads MDHEN; CDR2 reads SYDVKM. Here the CDR3 reads CASRRTASYSNQPQHF. The DNA for the CDR3 is TGTGCCAGCCGACGCACAGCTTCTTATAGCAATCAGCCCCAGCATTTT.

The table lists this clone with a count of one. This chain links TRBV4-1 with TRBJ1-2; 8 bases map to TRBD1. The J segment lost 4 bases and the V segment lost 1 base, leaving 5 bases of the junction unmatched. Germline CDR1 and CDR2: MGHRA and YSYEKL. The CDR3 has 15 residues. The DNA for the CDR3 is TGCGCCAGCAGCCAAGGCGGACAGGGTATCTATGGCTACACCTTC. Amino acid sequence: CASSQGGQGIYGYTF.

V and J are TRBV11-1 and TRBJ1-4, with D maybe TRBD1 (5 bases). The V and J ends lost 5 bases and 0 bases respectively, with 10 bases between them. This CDR3 has 15 amino acids. Germline values: CDR1 SGHAT, CDR2 FQDESV (reference sequence). The CDR3 DNA sequence: TGTGCCAGCAGCCGACAGACAGCAACTAATGAAAAACTGTTTTTT. This gives the protein CASSRQTATNEKLFF.

This chain links TRBV29-1 with TRBJ2-2; D unclear. The germline CDR1 and CDR2 sequences are SQVTM and ANQGSEA. V was cut by 5 bases and J by 8 bases, with 9 bases left in between. This CDR3 comprises 11 residues. DNA of the CDR3: TGCAGCGTTACCAATGGAGGGGAGCTGTTTTTT. Translated, it gives CSVTNGGELFF.

This clone was seen a few times. The V gene is TRBV9, the J gene TRBJ1-2, with D possibly TRBD1 on 5 matching bases. From germline, CDR1 is SGDLS and CDR2 YYNGEE. V lost 4 bases and J lost 0, with 22 bases in between. The CDR3 length is 18 residues. CDR3 bases: TGTGCCAGCAGCCCTGGAGGGGATACAAGGGCCTCTAACTATGGCTACACCTTC. Protein: CASSPGGDTRASNYGYTF.

The V call is TRBV5-4, the J call TRBJ2-7, with TRBD1 identical over 8 bases. Germline V lookup: CDR1 SGHNT, CDR2 YYREEE (reference sequence). The CDR3 totals 15 residues. The V gene end was trimmed by 0 bases and the J gene end by 6 bases; junction bases not matched to a gene: 8. CDR3 sequence reads: CASSLVSRGQGEQYF. The CDR3 DNA is TGTGCCAGCAGCTTGGTGTCCAGGGGGCAGGGCGAGCAGTACTTC.

The chain employs TRBV25-1 and TRBJ2-6; weak D call: TRBD2 (6 bases). Germline V gene lookup returns CDR1 MGHDK and CDR2 SYGVNS. V was clipped by 1 base and J by 0 bases, with 10 bases between them. There are 17 residues in the CDR3. The CDR3 DNA reads TGTGCCAGCAGTGAATTGCGGGACCCCTCTGGGGCCAACGTCCTGACTTTC. It encodes CASSELRDPSGANVLTF. The variable domain in full, with the rest retrieved from reference TRBV25-1 and TRBJ2-6, is EADIYQTPRYLVIGTGKKITLECSQTMGHDKMYWYQQDPGMELHLIHYSYGVNSTEKGDLSSESTVSRIRTEHFPLTLESARPSHTSQYLCASSELRDPSGANVLTFGAGSRLTVL.

The chain is built from TRBV5-1 and TRBJ2-3, with TRBD2 identical over 9 bases. V lost 4 bases to trimming and J lost 4 bases; unmatched junction nucleotides: 10. Germline-derived CDR1 and CDR2 are SGHRS and YFSETQ. The CDR3 consists of 16 residues. The chain's CDR3 is CASSPLAGGLPDTQYF. The CDR3 coding sequence is TGCGCCAGCAGCCCCTTGGCGGGAGGGCTCCCAGATACGCAGTATTTT.

This clone appeared once. The chain combines TRBV18 with TRBJ2-2; D is unresolved. Germline CDR1 reads KGHSH; CDR2 reads LQKENI. The CDR3 runs 12 residues. Trimming stripped 6 bases from V and 5 bases from J, with 7 bases between. The CDR3 DNA reads TGTGCCAGCTCGCCAAGTACCGGGGAGCTGTTTTTT. Residues: CASSPSTGELFF.

This sequence joins TRBV10-3 and TRBJ1-5; D ambiguous. CDR1 ENHRY and CDR2 SYGVKD come from the germline V gene. This CDR3 has 15 residues. V lost 4 bases to trimming and J lost 3 bases, with 13 bases between them. As DNA, the CDR3 is TGTGCCATCAGTGGAGTTGGACGGAACAATCAGCCCCAGCATTTT. It specifies CAISGVGRNNQPQHF.

The V and J genes are TRBV16 and TRBJ2-1, with D unresolved. V was trimmed by 1 base and J by 9 bases, leaving 4 bases between them. Germline V gives CDR1 KGHSY, CDR2 FQNENV. The CDR3 totals 11 residues. CDR3 DNA: TGTGCCAGCAGCCAATTTGGTGAGCAGTTCTTC. It is translated as CASSQFGEQFF.

This clone has a single count. V gene TRBV2 combines with J gene TRBJ1-2; D gene unclear. The CDR3 consists of 13 residues. The germline V gene has CDR1 SNHLY and CDR2 FYNNEI. The V end lost 0 bases, the J end lost 4 bases, and 6 bases lay between the germline ends. CDR3 coding DNA: TGTGCCAGCAGTGAAGCCAGCGCCTATGGCTACACCTTC. Its translation is CASSEASAYGYTF.

This clone was observed a few times. CDR3 region: CAWSGGRGGAETQYF. DNA for the CDR3: TGTGCCTGGAGCGGGGGGCGAGGGGGCGCAGAGACCCAGTACTTC. This chain joins TRBV30 and TRBJ2-5, with D perhaps matching TRBD1 or TRBD2 (7 bases each). V was cut by 3 bases and J by 4 bases, with 18 bases left in between. CDR1 is GTSNPN, CDR2 SVGIG, per germline (reference sequence). This CDR3 is 15 amino acids long.

In its sample, this clone was seen a few times. The chain uses TRBV12-5 and TRBJ2-2; TRBD1 agrees at 9 bases. Germline CDR1 and CDR2: LGHNT and FRNRAP. Trimming cost V 6 bases and J 3 bases; bases outside gene matches: 8. The CDR3 runs 16 residues. The CDR3 DNA sequence: TGTGCTAGTGGACTGAGGGACAGGGACTACACCGGGGAGCTGTTTTTT. Translation: CASGLRDRDYTGELFF.

J is TRBJ2-5 and V is TRBV5-1; D gene unclear. From germline, CDR1 is SGHRS and CDR2 YFSETQ. Trimming shortened V by 4 bases and J by 0 bases, and 7 bases separated the two germline ends. This CDR3 contains 13 residues. CDR3 DNA: TGCGCCAGCAGCCTGAGTAACCAAGAGACCCAGTACTTC. Protein product: CASSLSNQETQYF.

This sequence joins TRBV28 and TRBJ1-5; TRBD1 is a possible D gene (5 bases). CDR1 and CDR2 (germline): MDHEN, SYDVKM. The germline V and J ends were trimmed by 4 bases and 5 bases, with 18 bases remaining between them. The CDR3 sequence is 16 residues long. CDR3 residues: CASSSLGPENDQPQHF. CDR3 in DNA: TGTGCCAGCAGTTCCCTGGGGCCAGAAAATGATCAGCCCCAGCATTTT.

This chain uses TRBV9 with TRBJ1-2; D uncertain. With 1 base removed from V and 2 bases from J, the gap between germline ends came to 12 bases. Germline lookup yields CDR1 SGDLS and CDR2 YYNGEE. CDR3 length: 15 residues. In DNA, the CDR3 is TGTGCCAGCAGCGTATCGCCGACGGTGAACTATGGCTACACCTTC. It translates to CASSVSPTVNYGYTF.

The CDR3: CSVNDGDFQPQHF. The CDR3 DNA follows: TGCAGCGTTAACGACGGGGACTTCCAGCCCCAGCATTTT. The rearrangement uses TRBV29-1 and TRBJ1-5; TRBD1 is a possible D gene (5 bases). Germline V gene lookup returns CDR1 SQVTM and CDR2 ANQGSEA. The CDR3 extends over 13 amino acids. Trimming removed 5 bases at V and 7 bases at J, with 15 bases between.

The rearrangement links TRBV18 to TRBJ1-1; 9 bases are shared with TRBD1. The CDR3 is made up of 16 amino acids. The trim removed 3 bases at V and 5 bases at J, leaving 10 bases unmatched. Germline CDR1 KGHSH, CDR2 LQKENI. CDR3 region: CASSPSTGTGKTEAFF. For the CDR3, the DNA is TGTGCCAGCTCACCTTCAACCGGGACAGGGAAAACTGAAGCTTTCTTT.